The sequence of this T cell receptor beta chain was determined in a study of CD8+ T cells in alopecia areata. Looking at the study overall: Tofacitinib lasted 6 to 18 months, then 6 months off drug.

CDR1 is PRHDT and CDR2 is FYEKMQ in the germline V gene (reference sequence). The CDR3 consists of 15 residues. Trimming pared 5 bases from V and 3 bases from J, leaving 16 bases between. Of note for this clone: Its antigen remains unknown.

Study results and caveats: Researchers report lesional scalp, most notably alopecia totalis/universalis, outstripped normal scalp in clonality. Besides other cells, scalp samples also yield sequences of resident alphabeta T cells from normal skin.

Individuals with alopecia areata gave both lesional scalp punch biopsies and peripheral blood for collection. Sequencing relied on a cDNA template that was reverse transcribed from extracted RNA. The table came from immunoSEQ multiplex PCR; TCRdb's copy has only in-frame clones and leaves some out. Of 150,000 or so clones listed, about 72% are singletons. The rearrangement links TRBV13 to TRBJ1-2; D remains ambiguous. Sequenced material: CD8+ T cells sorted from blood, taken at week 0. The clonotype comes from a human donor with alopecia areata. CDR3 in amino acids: CASSREEGLDYGYTF. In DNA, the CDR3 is TGTGCCAGCAGCCGCGAGGAGGGTTTGGACTATGGCTACACCTTC.